The 4 T cell receptor beta chains below come from one sample, sequenced in a study of cytomegalovirus exposure and HLA in healthy donors. Generated by immunoSEQ multiplex PCR, the TCRdb table keeps only in-frame clones and is missing some. The repertoire includes over 150,000 clones, about 86% of them detected once, and 20% to 25% sits in the top ten. Source material: PBMCs. The receptors were sampled from a man aged 18 to 30 in good health and CMV-seropositive.

The V gene is TRBV7-2, the J gene TRBJ1-6; D is ambiguous. The CDR3 is 15 residues long. Deletions cut 1 base from V and 9 bases from J, with 13 bases between. Germline V CDR1 and CDR2: SGHTA, FQGNSA. The CDR3 region has the DNA TGTGCCAGCAGCTTAGGTGGAGGGAGTCCTTCACCCCTCCACTTT. Protein product: CASSLGGGSPSPLHF.

A note on this clone: Other DNA sequences in this sample translate to the same CDR3. The chain recombines TRBV27 with TRBJ2-3, with no clear D. Germline loops: CDR1 MNHEY, CDR2 SMNVEV (reference sequence). Trimming took 5 bases from V and 0 from J, leaving 6 bases between them. The CDR3 has 13 residues. CDR3 residues: CASSLSSTDTQYF. As DNA, the CDR3 is TGTGCCAGCAGTCTCTCTAGCACAGATACGCAGTATTTT.

The genes are TRBV6-5 and TRBJ2-3, with 14 bases matching TRBD2. Looked up from germline, CDR1 is MNHEY and CDR2 is SVGAGI. After removal of 8 bases from V and 4 bases from J, the junction contained 8 bases not matched to a gene. The CDR3 covers 16 residues. The CDR3 DNA is TGTGCCAGCCGTTTTCGACTAGCGGGAGGGGCAGATACGCAGTATTTT. It is translated as CASRFRLAGGADTQYF.

The chain joins TRBV18 to TRBJ2-3; TRBD2 agrees at 10 bases. This CDR3 region has 16 residues. After removal of 3 bases from V and 1 base from J, the junction contained 4 bases not matched to a gene. Germline values: CDR1 KGHSH, CDR2 LQKENI. CDR3 bases: TGTGCCAGCTCACCCCCCGGGACTAGCGGCACAGATACGCAGTATTTT. Translation gives CASSPPGTSGTDTQYF.